A selection of T cell receptor beta chains follows, all from one sample in a study of T cell responses to AZD1222 COVID-19 vaccine. Generated by immunoSEQ multiplex PCR, the TCRdb table keeps only in-frame clones and is missing some. The top ten hold 0.5% to 0.7% of the sample, which has 250,000 to 300,000 clones, about 94% seen once. The specimen comprised peripheral blood, sampled 28 days after the second AZD1222 dose. Source of these receptors: an adult who received the AZD1222 COVID-19 vaccine. The CDR3 runs from the conserved cysteine through the conserved F or W. Fields, in order: D gene, V gene, J gene, clone size, CDR3 DNA, CDR3 protein. D genes are given only for firm matches. A row's size may be missing; if present it is once, few, many or a size class.

NA	TRBV28	TRBJ2-7	NA	TGTGCCAGCAGTTCCGGACCGCGAACCTACGAGCAGTACTTC	CASSSGPRTYEQYF
NA	TRBV6-2/TRBV6-3	TRBJ2-3	NA	TGTGCCAGCAGCCCCCGAGAGGATACGCAGTATTTT	CASSPREDTQYF
TRBD1	TRBV28	TRBJ1-5	NA	TGTGCCAGCAGTTTAGTTCAACAGGGGGCCCAGCATTTT	CASSLVQQGAQHF
NA	TRBV28	TRBJ1-5	NA	TGTGCCAGCACCCAAGCCAGAGGGGACGATCAGCCCCAGCATTTT	CASTQARGDDQPQHF
NA	TRBV28	TRBJ2-2	NA	TGTGCCACTCGGGGGTATAGCACCGGGGAGCTGTTTTTT	CATRGYSTGELFF
TRBD1	TRBV6-5	TRBJ1-2	NA	TGTGCCAGCAGTAAAACCGGACAGGTCTATGGCTACACCTTC	CASSKTGQVYGYTF
TRBD1	TRBV5-1	TRBJ2-7	NA	TGCGCCAGCAGCTCGGCCGGGACAGGGTTTTACGAGCAGTACTTC	CASSSAGTGFYEQYF
NA	TRBV10-3	TRBJ1-5	NA	TGTGCCATCAGTGAGTCGAAAGGTCTGGCTGATCAGCCCCAGCATTTT	CAISESKGLADQPQHF
TRBD2	TRBV2	TRBJ2-1	NA	TGTGCCAGCAGTCCGAGGGGGCTAGCGGGAGGGGACAATGAGCAGTTCTTC	CASSPRGLAGGDNEQFF
NA	TRBV27	TRBJ1-1	NA	TGTGCCAGCAGTTTAGAAAGATTTCGGCTGACTGAAGCTTTCTTT	CASSLERFRLTEAFF
NA	TRBV4-1	TRBJ2-7	once	TGCGCCAGCAGCCAACCACGGGCGGCCCGCCACGAGCAGTACTTC	CASSQPRAARHEQYF
NA	TRBV3-1/TRBV3-2	TRBJ1-2	NA	TGTGCCAGCAGCCAAGCCAGAAACTATGGCTACACCTTC	CASSQARNYGYTF
NA	TRBV28	TRBJ1-2	NA	TGTGCCAGCAGTTTACAGAGGGGGAACTATGGCTACACCTTC	CASSLQRGNYGYTF
NA	TRBV3-1/TRBV3-2	TRBJ2-2	few	TGTGCCAGCAGCCAAGTTCAGGGGTTCCGTGGGGAGCTGTTTTTT	CASSQVQGFRGELFF
TRBD1	TRBV4-1	TRBJ1-5	NA	TGCGCCAGCAGACTAGGGGGCGATCAGCCCCAGCATTTT	CASRLGGDQPQHF
NA	TRBV18	TRBJ2-5	NA	TGTGCCAGCTCACCACCGGGACGTTCGGAGACCCAGTACTTC	CASSPPGRSETQYF
NA	TRBV28	TRBJ1-1	once	TGTGCCAGCAGATCACAGGGATGGAACACTGAAGCTTTCTTT	CASRSQGWNTEAFF
TRBD1	TRBV5-1	TRBJ1-6	NA	TGCGCCAGCAGCCCCGCCGGGACAGGGTCGAATTCACCCCTCCACTTT	CASSPAGTGSNSPLHF
NA	TRBV11-2	TRBJ1-1	NA	TGTGCCAGCAGCTTAGGAGGGAACACTGAAGCTTTCTTT	CASSLGGNTEAFF
NA	TRBV2	TRBJ1-1	NA	TGTGCCAGCAGTGTGGGCAGCGACACTGAAGCTTTCTTT	CASSVGSDTEAFF
TRBD2	TRBV7-9	TRBJ2-1	NA	TGTGCCAGCAGCTCAGGGACTAGCGGGGCTAATGAGCAGTTCTTC	CASSSGTSGANEQFF
NA	TRBV24-1	TRBJ2-1	NA	TGTGCCACCAGTGATTACAATGAGCAGTTCTTC	CATSDYNEQFF
NA	TRBV29-1	TRBJ1-1	NA	TGCAGCGTCCAAATAACAGCGAACACTGAAGCTTTCTTT	CSVQITANTEAFF
NA	TRBV2	TRBJ1-4	NA	TGTGCCAGCAGTGAGAAGGGGGGTGGAAAACTGTTTTTT	CASSEKGGGKLFF
TRBD1	TRBV11-1	TRBJ1-2	NA	TGTGCCAGCAGCCACACAGGGGAGCATGGCTACACCTTC	CASSHTGEHGYTF
TRBD1	TRBV24-1	TRBJ2-7	NA	TGTGCCACCAGTGATCCCGGGACAGGGTCCTACGAGCAGTACTTC	CATSDPGTGSYEQYF
NA	TRBV9	TRBJ1-3	NA	TGTGCCAGCAGCGTAGCAGGGCAGGGAAACACCATATATTTT	CASSVAGQGNTIYF
NA	TRBV4-3	TRBJ1-2	NA	TGCGCCAGCAGCCACCGGGACACAGCTAACTATGGCTACACCTTC	CASSHRDTANYGYTF
TRBD1	TRBV5-1	TRBJ2-7	NA	TGCGCCAGCAGCCCCCCTTCCCTAACAGGGGACGAGCAGTACTTC	CASSPPSLTGDEQYF
NA	TRBV3-1/TRBV3-2	TRBJ1-1	NA	TGTGCCAGCAGCCAAGATCCCGGACGGACCTATGAAGCTTTCTTT	CASSQDPGRTYEAFF
NA	TRBV5-1	TRBJ1-4	NA	TGCGCCAGCAGGGGTGGCAGGACTAATGAAAAACTGTTTTTT	CASRGGRTNEKLFF
TRBD2	TRBV15	TRBJ2-1	NA	TGTGCCACCCTGGGCGGGAGGGCCGGTAATGAGCAGTTCTTC	CATLGGRAGNEQFF
TRBD1	TRBV18	TRBJ2-7	NA	TGTGCCAGCTCTAGGGGACAGCCCTACGAGCAGTACTTC	CASSRGQPYEQYF
TRBD1	TRBV11-3	TRBJ2-2	NA	TGTGCCAGCAGCCCGGGACAGTTTACCGGGGAGCTGTTTTTT	CASSPGQFTGELFF
NA	TRBV5-1	TRBJ1-1	NA	TGCGCCAGCAGCGGAGGGACTACGGGGTTTAAGACTGAAGCTTTCTTT	CASSGGTTGFKTEAFF
NA	TRBV15	TRBJ1-2	NA	TGTGCCACCGCAGATACAGGGTTTGCCTCTTATGGCTACACCTTC	CATADTGFASYGYTF
NA	TRBV5-1	TRBJ2-3	NA	TGCGCCAGCAGCTTGGCAGGGGCTGGAACAGATACGCAGTATTTT	CASSLAGAGTDTQYF
NA	TRBV3-1/TRBV3-2	TRBJ1-1	NA	TGTGCCAGCAGCCAAGCTGGGGGGAGAACTGAAGCTTTCTTT	CASSQAGGRTEAFF
TRBD1	TRBV5-8	TRBJ2-7	NA	TGTGCCAGCAGCTTGGATTCGGACAGGGCCAACGAGCAGTACTTC	CASSLDSDRANEQYF
NA	TRBV5-1	TRBJ1-2	NA	TGCGCCAGCAGCTTGGGAGGATCCGATAACTATGGCTACACCTTC	CASSLGGSDNYGYTF
TRBD1	TRBV5-6	TRBJ1-2	NA	TGTGCCAGCAGCTTGGAGTCCAGGGGGCGTCTCGGTGGCTACACCTTC	CASSLESRGRLGGYTF
TRBD2	TRBV27	TRBJ2-3	NA	TGTGCCAGCAGCCCCGCCGGACTAGCGGGGACAGATACGCAGTATTTT	CASSPAGLAGTDTQYF
TRBD2	TRBV4-2	TRBJ2-1	NA	TGTGCCAGCAGCCCCGGACTAGCGGGGCTCAATGAGCAGTTCTTC	CASSPGLAGLNEQFF
TRBD1	TRBV19	TRBJ2-6	NA	TGTGCCAGTAGTAACGTAGGGGGCAGGGGGATCTCTGGGGCCAACGTCCTGACTTTC	CASSNVGGRGISGANVLTF
NA	TRBV6-5	TRBJ1-1	NA	TGTGCCAGCAGGACAGGGAACACTGAAGCTTTCTTT	CASRTGNTEAFF
NA	TRBV10-2	TRBJ1-5	NA	TGCGCCACTTACTCGGGCAATCAGCCCCAGCATTTT	CATYSGNQPQHF
NA	TRBV7-8	TRBJ1-3	NA	TGTGCCAGCAGCTTCGGACGCTCATCTGGAAACACCATATATTTT	CASSFGRSSGNTIYF
NA	TRBV28	TRBJ1-3	NA	TGTGCCAGCAGTTCTCAGGGAAACACCATATATTTT	CASSSQGNTIYF
NA	TRBV28	TRBJ2-3	NA	TGTGCCAGCAGTTTCGGTTGGGAGGACCTTCTTAGCACAGATACGCAGTATTTT	CASSFGWEDLLSTDTQYF
NA	TRBV27	TRBJ1-2	NA	TGTGCCAGCAGTTTAAGATTACAGGGCGGCTATGGCTACACCTTC	CASSLRLQGGYGYTF
NA	TRBV28	TRBJ1-4	NA	TGTGCCAGCGGGGGACATGGGGTTTGGGAAAAACTGTTTTTT	CASGGHGVWEKLFF
NA	TRBV5-8	TRBJ2-7	NA	TGTGCCAGCAGCTTACAACAGGCCGGCTCCTACGAGCAGTACTTC	CASSLQQAGSYEQYF
NA	TRBV6-5	TRBJ2-1	NA	TGTGCCAGCAGTTACGCCGGGACCGGTGAGCAGTTCTTC	CASSYAGTGEQFF
NA	TRBV9	TRBJ1-2	NA	TGTGCCAGCAGCGGCGACCCTGGCTATGGCTACACCTTC	CASSGDPGYGYTF